The present TCR beta chain was sequenced within a study of control samples from healthy donors and cancer patients. V lost 4 bases to trimming and J lost 8 bases, with 9 bases between them. The CDR3 sequence is 12 residues long. Looked up from germline, CDR1 is SEHNR and CDR2 is FQNEAQ (reference sequence). This clone was observed a few times. The method was immunoSEQ multiplex PCR; TCRdb's version includes in-frame clones alone and lacks a portion of them. The table shows 250,000 to 300,000 clones, with over 70% occurring only once. This TCR derives from an older woman with lung cancer. Specimen: PBMCs. This chain links TRBV7-9 with TRBJ1-3; D perhaps matches TRBD1 (5 bases). CDR3 region: CASSSRVDTIYF. In DNA, the CDR3 is TGTGCCAGCAGCTCCAGGGTTGACACCATATATTTT.